A few counts support the clone carrying this T cell receptor (beta chain). Its antigen is not identified. This CDR3 comprises 13 residues. The V gene's germline CDR1 is MNHNS and CDR2 SASEGT. V gave up 4 bases and J gave up 5 bases, with 11 bases separating them. The data belong to a study of T cells in Graves' hyperthyroidism and ophthalmopathy. Study summary: At the time of initial diagnosis and before any treatment, peripheral blood was collected.

Each patient was aged 18 to 65 and had newly diagnosed hyperthyroidism of under 2 months' duration. Overall study findings and caveats: Most expanded thyroid clonotypes above 0.001 recurred in blood.

RNA transcripts served as the template for amplifying TCR beta CDR3 regions. The HTBI set primed first-round TCR CDR3 RT-PCR. TCRdb reanalysed the multiplex PCR reads using MiXCR and keeps one entry per CDR3 protein. The sample holds 550,000 to 800,000 distinct CDR3 sequences; about a sixth are singletons and the top ten take 8.4%. The sample was blood. The J gene is TRBJ1-2, the V gene TRBV6-1; D is uncertain. This receptor was identified in a man aged 18 to 29 with Graves' hyperthyroidism. CDR3 in DNA: TGTGCCAGCAGTGGTGAGGTATATTATGGCTACACCTTC. This translates into CASSGEVYYGYTF.